The 21 T cell receptor beta chains below all came from one sample that was sequenced in a study of tumor-infiltrating lymphocytes in primary liver carcinoma. The researchers produced TCR beta cDNA from 500 ng total RNA with a constant-region primer. A slightly modified ARM-PCR protocol with three nested multiplex PCR rounds produced these TCR beta libraries. The two initial PCR rounds, roughly 11 cycles each, used TRBV1-TRBV30 forward and C-beta reverse primers. Using its own MiXCR run on the multiplex PCR reads, TCRdb lists one record per CDR3 protein. The sample consists of roughly 30,000 distinct CDR3 sequences, less than 75% of them appearing once. Unsorted bulk tissue (roughly 17-33 mg) underwent RNA and DNA co-extraction. The specimen sequenced was liver tumor tissue from sampling region 3. Specified subset: tumor region T3, left-lateral pole. These receptors were obtained from a woman aged 25 to 39 with primary liver carcinoma and hepatitis B virus infection.

Note on this clonotype: With a much larger clone just one base away, this may be a read error. V gene TRBV11-2 combines with J gene TRBJ2-5; possibly TRBD1 for D (6 bases). CDR1 is SGHAT and CDR2 is FQNNGV in the germline V gene. The CDR3 totals 14 residues. CDR3 in amino acids: CARSFDRSGETQYF. The CDR3, as DNA: TGTGCCAGAAGCTTCGACAGGTCCGGCGAGACCCAGTACTTC. Based on the CDR3 plus reference TRBV11-2 and TRBJ2-5, the full variable domain is EAGVAQSPRYKIIEKRQSVAFWCNPISGHATLYWYQQILGQGPKLLIQFQNNGVVDDSQLPKDRFSAERLKGVDSTLKIQPAKLEDSAVYLCARSFDRSGETQYFGPGTRLLVL.

V gene TRBV4-1 combines with J gene TRBJ2-5; the D gene is possibly TRBD2 (5 bases). With 9 bases removed from V and 7 bases from J, the gap between germline ends came to 21 bases. The CDR3 extends over 14 amino acids. Germline CDR1 reads MGHRA; CDR2 reads YSYEKL. The CDR3 is CASSQEERAMTQYF. The CDR3 region has the DNA TGCGCCAGTAGTCAAGAAGAGAGGGCCATGACCCAGTACTTC.

The chain recombines TRBV5-4 with TRBJ2-3, with D perhaps TRBD1 (5 bases). The germline V gene has CDR1 SGHNT and CDR2 YYREEE (reference sequence). The V end lost 4 bases, the J end lost 12 bases, and 30 bases lay between the germline ends. The CDR3 runs 17 residues. CDR3 in amino acids: CASSVDGHPPPADRQYF. The CDR3 coding sequence is TGTGCCAGCAGCGTAGACGGACACCCTCCACCCGCAGATAGACAGTATTTT.

Comments on this clonotype: A much bigger clone sits one base away, suggesting this may be a read error. This CDR3 is missing its conserved last phenylalanine or tryptophan, likely due to a read error. V usage is TRBV7-2 and J usage is TRBJ1-1, with D possibly matching TRBD1 (5 bases). The germline gives CDR1 SGHTA, CDR2 FQGNSA. The length of the CDR3 is 13 residues. Trimming stripped 1 base from V and 7 bases from J, with 10 bases between. The CDR3: CASSLVVQGEAFY. The CDR3 DNA reads TGTGCCAGCAGCTTAGTAGTTCAGGGTGAAGCTTTCTAT.

This clonotype was recorded a few times. A much larger clone differs from this one at a single base, so this may be a read error. The V call is TRBV11-2, the J call TRBJ1-5; 7 nucleotides agree with TRBD1. In germline, CDR1 is SGHAT, CDR2 FQNNGV. The CDR3 extends over 14 amino acids. CDR3 protein: CTSSPTGTDQPQHF. As DNA, the CDR3 is TGTACCAGCAGCCCGACAGGGACTGATCAGCCCCAGCATTTT.

For this clonotype: Given a much more abundant clone one base away, this may be a read error. This chain connects TRBV11-1 to TRBJ2-7; a weak D match, TRBD2 (5 bases). The CDR3 sequence is 15 residues long. V gave up 1 base and J gave up 3 bases, with 13 bases separating them. Germline V gene lookup returns CDR1 SGHAT and CDR2 FQDESV (reference sequence). This CDR3 reads CASSLEVGEGYEQYF. In nucleotides, the CDR3 is TGTGCCAGCAGCTTAGAGGTCGGAGAGGGCTACGAGCAGTACTTC. The variable domain in full, completed from reference TRBV11-1 and TRBJ2-7, reads EAEVAQSPRYKITEKSQAVAFWCDPISGHATLYWYRQILGQGPELLVQFQDESVVDDSQLPKDRFSAERLKGVDSTLKIQPAELGDSAMYLCASSLEVGEGYEQYFGPGTRLTVT.

This clonotype showed up many times. The chain is built from TRBV11-2 and TRBJ2-1; D ambiguous. The CDR3 consists of 13 residues. Trimming removed 0 bases at V and 9 bases at J, with 9 bases between. Germline V CDR1 and CDR2: SGHAT, FQNNGV. CDR3 in DNA: TGTGCCAGCAGCTTAGAGTCAGCGAGTGAGCAGTTCTTC. This translates into CASSLESASEQFF.

The chain joins TRBV29-1 to TRBJ2-1; maybe TRBD2 (5 bases). Trimming cost V 7 bases and J 8 bases, with 27 bases left between them. The CDR3 contains 16 residues. Germline CDR1 and CDR2: SQVTM and ANQGSEA. CDR3 protein: CSANGEKEGSHDEQFF. The DNA of the CDR3 is TGCAGCGCCAACGGCGAGAAAGAAGGGAGTCACGATGAGCAGTTCTTC.

A few counts support this clonotype. A single base separates this from a much larger clone, so it may be a read error. This chain joins TRBV9 and TRBJ2-1; 9 bases are a match to TRBD1. Germline values: CDR1 SGDLS, CDR2 YYNGEE. The CDR3 length is 15 residues. CDR3 region: CASSVEGQGRNEQSF. For the CDR3, the DNA is TGTGCCAGCAGCGTAGAGGGACAGGGCCGCAATGAGCAGTCCTTC. Filled out from reference TRBV9 and TRBJ2-1, the complete variable domain reads DSGVTQTPKHLITATGQRVTLRCSPRSGDLSVYWYQQSLDQGLQFLIQYYNGEERAKGNILERFSAQQFPDLHSELNLSSLELGDSALYFCASSVEGQGRNEQSFGPGTRLTVL.

To note about this clonotype: Being one base from a much bigger clone, this may be a read error. This chain uses TRBV11-2 with TRBJ1-3; no definite D call. Germline CDR1 is SGHAT and CDR2 is FQNNGV. The CDR3 runs to 15 residues. The CDR3 DNA reads TGTGACAGCAGCTTAGATCCCGGACCGCAAAGCACCATATATTTT. It translates to CDSSLDPGPQSTIYF.

About this clonotype: One end of the junction does not line up with germline, which may come from a read error. The rearrangement links TRBV4-2 to TRBJ2-3; 8 nucleotides agree with TRBD2. Germline V gene data show CDR1 as LGHNA and CDR2 as YNFKEQ. CDR3 size: 17 residues. This CDR3 reads CVSSQVETGGTSDTQYF. The DNA for the CDR3 is TGTGTTAGCAGCCAAGTCGAGACGGGAGGGACGTCAGACACGCAGTATTTT.

Turning to this clonotype: A single base separates this from a much larger clone, so it may be a read error. The rearrangement uses TRBV12-3 or TRBV12-4 and TRBJ2-3; no clear D gene. The CDR3 consists of 11 residues. CDR3 nucleotides: TGTACCAGCAGTTTAGTTGATACGCAGTATTTT. Amino acids: CTSSLVDTQYF.

Only one count was recorded for this clonotype. The genes are TRBV11-2 and TRBJ2-1; 11 bases line up with TRBD2. Unmatched junction bases numbered 11, after V lost 5 bases and J lost 8 bases. This CDR3 spans 16 amino acids. Germline CDR1 SGHAT, CDR2 FQNNGV. CDR3 bases: TGTGCCAGCAGCCGCTGGACTAGCGGGTTAGAAGATGAGCAGTTCTTC. Translation gives CASSRWTSGLEDEQFF.

With respect to this clonotype: One junction end does not reproduce the germline sequence, and a read error may be involved. The gene calls are TRBV11-2 and TRBJ1-4, with D perhaps matching TRBD1 (5 bases). The CDR3 spans 12 residues. Germline CDR1 and CDR2: SGHAT and FQNNGV. The CDR3 reads CASSPWGGKPFF. The DNA for the CDR3 is TGCGCCAGTAGCCCCTGGGGGGGAAAACCGTTTTTT.

This rearrangement joins TRBV5-1 to TRBJ2-5; 8 bases are shared with TRBD1. CDR1 is SGHRS, CDR2 YFSETQ, per germline. Trimming removed 3 bases from V and 5 bases from J; junction bases left unmatched: 9. The CDR3 has 15 residues. CDR3 nucleotides: TGCGCCAGCAGCTCCACCCGTACAGGGGGTGAGACCCAGTACTTC. It translates to CASSSTRTGGETQYF.

In the case of this clonotype: The junction differs from germline at one of its ends, possibly a read error. This chain joins TRBV4-3 and TRBJ2-2; maybe TRBD2 (5 bases). CDR3 length: 16 amino acids. Germline V gene lookup returns CDR1 LGHNA and CDR2 YSLEER. The CDR3 nucleotides are TGCGCCTGCAGCCAAGGGCATAGCGTCAGCACCGGGGAGCTGTTATTT. It yields the protein CACSQGHSVSTGELLF.

This clonotype was seen once. One base away lies a much larger clone, so this may be a sequencing read error. The chain uses TRBV11-2 and TRBJ2-7; 8 nucleotides agree with TRBD2. CDR1 SGHAT and CDR2 FQNNGV come from the germline V gene. The CDR3 extends over 18 amino acids. DNA for the CDR3: TGTACCAGCAGCTTAGATTGGGTCAATCTAGCGGGTCCCTACGAGCAGTACTTC. Its translation: CTSSLDWVNLAGPYEQYF.

In its sample, this clonotype was seen a few times. Lacking the conserved final phenylalanine or tryptophan, this CDR3 likely reflects a read error. The limits of the CDR3 on the DNA are not certain, so only TCRdb's listed CDR3 is given. The V and J genes are TRBV11-2 and TRBJ1-1; the D call of TRBD1 is as the table states it, not checked on the DNA. Per the germline V gene, CDR1 is SGHAT and CDR2 is FQNNGV. The CDR3 spans 14 amino acids, including both terminal residues. CDR3 in amino acids: CANRYTGGRAEAFY.

Comments on this clonotype: This likely comes from a read error, as the CDR3 has no conserved phenylalanine or tryptophan at its end. Because the CDR3's place on the DNA is in doubt, the DNA is left out and the CDR3 is given as listed by TCRdb. The rearrangement joins TRBV7-2 to TRBJ1-1; the table calls TRBD1, which could not be checked here. Including both end residues, the CDR3 is 18 amino acids long. The germline V gene has CDR1 SGHTA and CDR2 FQGNSA. CDR3 sequence: CASSPRLRGMSMNTETFS.

A word on this clonotype: One base away lies a much larger clone, so this may be a sequencing read error. This chain connects TRBV12-3 or TRBV12-4 to TRBJ2-1; 9 bases are shared with TRBD2. The CDR3 loop spans 15 amino acids. As DNA, the CDR3 is TGTGTCAGCAGAGACGAGCGGGAGGCCCCCAATGATCAGTTCTTC. The encoded protein is CVSRDEREAPNDQFF.

The J gene is TRBJ1-5, the V gene TRBV7-2; the D gene is possibly TRBD1 (6 bases). This CDR3 comprises 14 residues. Germline V CDR1 and CDR2: SGHTA, FQGNSA. V lost 5 bases and J lost 7, with 15 bases in between. The CDR3 loop reads CASSLHSTGQPQHF. In nucleotides, the CDR3 is TGTGCCAGCAGCCTGCACTCGACAGGACAGCCCCAGCATTTT. The entire variable domain, with the rest obtained from reference TRBV7-2 and TRBJ1-5, is as follows: GAGVSQSPSNKVTEKGKDVELRCDPISGHTALYWYRQSLGQGLEFLIYFQGNSAPDKSGLPSDRFSAERTGGSVSTLTIQRTQQEDSAVYLCASSLHSTGQPQHFGDGTRLSIL.